This TCR beta chain derives from a study of early stage breast cancer tumors. This clone was observed a handful of times. The assay was immunoSEQ multiplex PCR, and TCRdb's table has in-frame clones only and misses some. Here the sample spans about 51,000 clones, around 80% being singletons. Germline loops: CDR1 KGHSH, CDR2 LQKENI. The CDR3 is 16 residues long. Trimming removed 6 bases from V and 3 bases from J; junction bases left unmatched: 14. This clonotype was sampled from a person aged 35 to 50 with breast cancer. The sample taken for sequencing was blood. The rearrangement links TRBV18 to TRBJ2-7, with 7 bases identical to TRBD1. The CDR3 bases are TGTGCCAGCTCCCCGACACTCGACAGGGCACACTACGAGCAGTACTTC. Protein: CASSPTLDRAHYEQYF.